This T cell receptor beta chain stems from a study of graft-versus-host responses after intestinal transplantation. About the study: Those transplanted obtained multivisceral, liver-intestinal, or isolated intestinal grafts. Uniformly, recipients were administered anti-thymocyte globulin induction with subsequent tacrolimus and steroids for approximately 3 years. Study-level results: The marrow of recipients harbored GvH clones, and ileum or blood showed some of them first.

Sequencing was performed with immunoSEQ multiplex PCR; in TCRdb, only in-frame clones are kept and a portion is missing. This sample carries about 86,000 clones, more than 85% of them seen once, and the ten largest clones take 0.5%. Concerning this clone: Antigen unknown.

Germline values: CDR1 GTSNPN, CDR2 SVGIG (reference sequence). The CDR3 totals 15 residues. V dropped 0 bases and J dropped 1 base, with 12 bases sitting between them. This receptor was taken from a human donor who received an intestinal transplant. V gene TRBV30 combines with J gene TRBJ2-5; maybe TRBD2 (6 bases). This material consisted of unstimulated CD8+ T cells sorted from spleen or lymph node cells, taken before intestinal transplant. This CDR3 reads CAWSVLRELQETQYF. In nucleotides, the CDR3 is TGTGCCTGGAGTGTACTCCGGGAGCTCCAAGAGACCCAGTACTTC.